Listed below are T cell receptor beta chains from one sample, sequenced in a study of PD-1 and CTLA-4 blockade in melanoma. The table came from immunoSEQ multiplex PCR; TCRdb's copy has only in-frame clones and leaves some out. Here the sample spans tens of thousands of clones, 88% being singletons. The material sequenced was CD8+ T cells from peripheral blood, taken from a patient given anti-PD-1 treatment. The receptors come from a human donor with melanoma. CDR3s include the opening cysteine and the closing phenylalanine or tryptophan. A D gene is named only where the DNA matches it firmly. Clone size appears in some rows only: once, few, many, or a class for an expanded clone.

d_call,j_call,v_call,clone_size,cdr3_aa,cdr3_nt
.,TRBJ2-7,TRBV7-9,few,CASSFSPAYEQYF,TGTGCCAGCAGCTTCTCACCCGCCTACGAGCAGTACTTC
TRBD1,TRBJ2-2,TRBV6-2/TRBV6-3,.,CASSLQGAAGELFF,TGTGCCAGCAGTCTACAGGGGGCGGCCGGGGAGCTGTTTTTT
TRBD1,TRBJ1-1,TRBV30,.,CACPRQGQGAEAFF,TGTGCCTGTCCCAGGCAGGGACAGGGGGCTGAAGCTTTCTTT
TRBD2,TRBJ2-7,TRBV10-3,.,CAISEMGSGDYEQYF,TGTGCCATCAGTGAGATGGGCAGCGGGGATTACGAGCAGTACTTC
TRBD1,TRBJ1-3,TRBV7-9,.,CASSSTRQGAKGNTIYF,TGTGCCAGCAGCTCCACAAGACAGGGAGCTAAAGGAAACACCATATATTTT
.,TRBJ1-6,TRBV27,.,CASTPWGSSYNSPLHF,TGTGCCAGCACCCCCTGGGGGAGCTCCTATAATTCACCCCTCCACTTT
.,TRBJ2-3,TRBV19,.,CASSIAGDTDTQYF,TGTGCCAGTAGTATTGCAGGGGACACAGATACGCAGTATTTT
TRBD2,TRBJ2-1,TRBV5-6,.,CASSSGTTFYNEQFF,TGTGCCAGCAGCTCCGGGACTACCTTCTACAATGAGCAGTTCTTC
TRBD2,TRBJ2-3,TRBV7-8,.,CASSLGRGGGTDTQYF,TGTGCCAGCAGCTTAGGGCGCGGGGGGGGCACAGATACGCAGTATTTT
.,TRBJ2-2,TRBV28,.,CASSYVPPREPNTGELFF,TGTGCCAGCAGTTATGTCCCGCCCCGGGAGCCAAACACCGGGGAGCTGTTTTTT
TRBD1,TRBJ1-5,TRBV19,.,CASSLNPGQGLIGNQPQHF,TGTGCCAGTAGTCTGAACCCGGGACAGGGTCTTATCGGCAATCAGCCCCAGCATTTT
.,TRBJ2-7,TRBV4-1,.,CASSQETEYEQYF,TGCGCCAGCAGCCAAGAGACTGAGTACGAGCAGTACTTC
.,TRBJ1-1,TRBV3-1/TRBV3-2,.,CASSYPRMNTEAFF,TGTGCCAGCAGCTACCCCCGGATGAACACTGAAGCTTTCTTT
.,TRBJ1-1,TRBV9,.,CASSARMMGKNTEAFF,TGTGCCAGCAGCGCGCGGATGATGGGGAAGAACACTGAAGCTTTCTTT
.,TRBJ1-3,TRBV5-6,.,CASSLSWGTIYF,TGTGCCAGCAGCTTGTCATGGGGCACCATATATTTT
.,TRBJ2-3,TRBV5-6,.,CASSLAPGAADTQYF,TGTGCCAGCAGCTTGGCGCCAGGGGCGGCAGATACGCAGTATTTT
.,TRBJ1-1,TRBV21-1,.,CASRIRDSPSRAFF,TGTGCCAGCAGAATTAGGGACAGCCCGTCGCGAGCTTTCTTT
.,TRBJ1-5,TRBV12-3/TRBV12-4,.,CASSLPGREPQHF,TGTGCCAGCAGTTTACCGGGCCGGGAACCCCAGCATTTT
TRBD2,TRBJ2-5,TRBV6-2/TRBV6-3,.,CASSYGSGEETQYF,TGTGCCAGCAGTTACGGTAGCGGGGAAGAGACCCAGTACTTC
.,TRBJ2-5,TRBV28,.,CASRHYQETQYF,TGTGCCAGCAGACACTACCAAGAGACCCAGTACTTC
.,TRBJ2-1,TRBV11-2,.,CASSPERGEQFF,TGTGCCAGCAGCCCGGAAAGGGGTGAGCAGTTCTTC
.,TRBJ2-7,TRBV3-1/TRBV3-2,once,CASSQVGSLYEQYF,TGTGCCAGCAGCCAAGTCGGTAGTCTCTACGAGCAGTACTTC
.,TRBJ1-1,TRBV10-3,.,CAISDLGGFMNTEAFF,TGTGCCATCAGTGATCTAGGGGGTTTTATGAACACTGAAGCTTTCTTT